This is a list of T cell receptor beta chains from one sample in a study of blood T cell repertoires in COVID-19. Only in-frame clones appear in the TCRdb table, and some are missing; sequencing was by immunoSEQ multiplex PCR. The table shows about 190,000 clones, with over 75% occurring only once. Material: peripheral blood. These receptors were obtained from a woman aged 40 to 49 who had recovered from COVID-19. Both conserved end residues are part of each CDR3. D genes are given only for firm matches.

>-|TRBV30
CAWRGQYTEAFF
>TRBD1|TRBV7-9
CASSLRDRPYGYTF
>-|TRBV30
CACIRGSYNEQFF
>TRBD2|TRBV19
CASSMRTSATYEQYF
>-|TRBV10-3
CAISEGARTNTGELFF
>TRBD2|TRBV11-2
CASSLVAGGPVETQYF
>-|TRBV20-1
CSAQALWGYTF
>TRBD2|TRBV7-9
CASSLLGLAGAHNEQFF
>-|TRBV7-2
CASSLSGTEAFF
>TRBD1|TRBV2
CASRRTGENTDTQYF
>TRBD1|TRBV29-1
CSVEDRGEQYF
>TRBD1|TRBV19
CASSIRDRVRGYTF
>TRBD1|TRBV18
CASSPPTGQSYYNEQFF
>TRBD2|TRBV30
CAWKAGLAGTGELFF
>-|TRBV7-9
CASSLGGPVSTDTQYF
>TRBD2|TRBV2
CASSEGGLAGYNEQFF
>-|TRBV28
CASSPLAQVRLKITYEQYF
>TRBD1|TRBV28
CASSPTGVGIQYF
>-|TRBV2
CASSDRGSSYEQYF
>TRBD1|TRBV7-7
CASSSDRAEKLFF
>-|TRBV7-8
CASSPRDFYNEQFF
>TRBD1|TRBV7-9
CASSLPDRGFTEAFF
>TRBD1|TRBV5-1
CASSLLGTENTEAFF
>-|TRBV9
CASSEGGEVQETQYF
>TRBD1|TRBV6-5
CASKGQGINNEQFF
>TRBD2|TRBV5-1
CASSSGGLAGNTDTQYF
>TRBD1|TRBV18
CASSLTGQAYEQYF
>TRBD2|TRBV12-5
CASGFPGLAGRDEQFF
>TRBD2|TRBV5-4
CASSLGGAGGNTGELFF
>-|TRBV10-2
CASSESRSPTTGELFF
>-|TRBV7-2
CASSLTVNYEQYF
>TRBD1|TRBV28
CASSSSPGQGSGTEAFF
>-|TRBV4-2
CASSQSSTPQTQYF
>TRBD2|TRBV2
CASSEIPGLAGTYEQYF
>TRBD1|TRBV7-2
CASSTRTGGRQPQHF
>-|TRBV28
CASSLNDGTSTEAFF
>-|TRBV6-1
CASSEGRTAPFNQPQHF
>TRBD2|TRBV5-1
CASSLEASGSFVNEQFF
>TRBD1|TRBV28
CASSPTTGQETQYF
>TRBD1|TRBV28
CASRGTVRNEKLFF
>TRBD1|TRBV28
CASSPGGGYEQYF
>-|TRBV7-9
CASSLGQARNEQFF
>-|TRBV4-1
CASSQADTEKLFF
>-|TRBV6-5
CASSYSGAYEQFF
>TRBD1|TRBV19
CASTTHRDRNTEAFF
>TRBD2|TRBV28
CASSLVRGSNPDTQYF
>-|TRBV28
CASSFLDRSQETQYF
>-|TRBV19
CASSISGIPNYGYTF
>-|TRBV28
CASSPGGGYGYTF
>TRBD1|TRBV18
CASSPPLGQGYNEQFF
>TRBD2|TRBV28
CASTPGLAGGRVVDTQYF
>-|TRBV12-3/TRBV12-4
CASSLGTNTEAFF
>-|TRBV5-1
CASSLGVAEWKLNTEAFF
>TRBD2|TRBV7-6
CASSHLGGEDYEQYF
>TRBD2|TRBV5-5
CASSLGLAGGLSYEQYF
>-|TRBV5-6
CASSVVLVGDNEQFF
>TRBD2|TRBV6-5
CASSSWEGRNEQFF